These 13 T cell receptor beta chains came from one sample sequenced in a study of T-cell reconstitution after alpha-beta-depleted transplantation in children. Unique molecular identifiers were incorporated into the prepared TCRbeta library. TCRdb re-analysed the PCR reads in MiXCR, keeping a single row per CDR3 protein. The sample yields 60,000 to 85,000 distinct CDR3 sequences, around a sixth seen once. The specimen was PBMCs, mostly from graft donor cells, collected 360 days after TCRalphabeta/CD19-depleted stem cell transplant. Receptor source: a male patient under 10 years old who had a stem cell transplant for acute lymphoblastic leukemia, so the T cells may come from the graft donor.

This clonotype came up a few times. The rearrangement links TRBV7-2 to TRBJ1-1; TRBD1 is a possible D gene (5 bases). This CDR3 has 13 residues. Per germline, CDR1 SGHTA and CDR2 FQGNSA. The V end was cut by 1 base, the J end by 7 bases, with 10 bases between. DNA for the CDR3: TGTGCCAGCAGCTTAGGGGGGTCGGATGAAGCTTTCTTT. Its translation is CASSLGGSDEAFF.

In its sample, this clonotype was seen a few times. The rearrangement links TRBV5-1 to TRBJ2-3; D may correspond to TRBD1 or TRBD2 (5 bases each). Per germline, CDR1 SGHRS and CDR2 YFSETQ. The CDR3 sequence is 15 residues long. Between the trimmed V and J ends, which lost 4 bases and 4 bases, there was a span of 16 bases. The CDR3 region has the DNA TGCGCCAGCAGCCTCGACGGGACCTTCCCAGATACGCAGTATTTT. It yields the protein CASSLDGTFPDTQYF. The entire variable domain, with the rest obtained from reference TRBV5-1 and TRBJ2-3, is as follows: KAGVTQTPRYLIKTRGQQVTLSCSPISGHRSVSWYQQTPGQGLQFLFEYFSETQRNKGNFPGRFSGRQFSNSRSEMNVSTLELGDSALYLCASSLDGTFPDTQYFGPGTRLTVL.

This clonotype was detected a few times. The chain is built from TRBV12-3 or TRBV12-4 and TRBJ2-1; 8 bases align to TRBD2. The length of the CDR3 is 14 residues. With 6 bases clipped from V and 9 bases from J, the junction kept 10 bases outside the gene matches. CDR3 coding DNA: TGTGCCAGCAGGGGGACTAGAAGATTTGGTGAGCAGTTCTTC. As protein: CASRGTRRFGEQFF.

J is TRBJ2-7 and V is TRBV11-3, with D tentatively TRBD1 or TRBD2 (5 bases each). Per the germline V gene, CDR1 is SGHNT and CDR2 is YENEEA. Between the trimmed V and J ends, which lost 2 bases and 4 bases, there was a span of 18 bases. CDR3 size: 16 residues. The CDR3 coding sequence is TGTGCCAGCAGCTTACATTCCCGGGACGAACTATACGAGCAGTACTTC. Translated: CASSLHSRDELYEQYF.

This rearrangement joins TRBV12-3 or TRBV12-4 to TRBJ2-6, with unresolved D. Trimming cost V 1 base and J 4 bases, with 8 bases left between them. The CDR3 is made up of 15 amino acids. CDR3 coding DNA: TGTGCCAGCAGTTTAGGGGTGCTAGGGGCCAACGTCCTGACTTTC. Its protein is CASSLGVLGANVLTF.

This clonotype was seen a handful of times. V and J are TRBV4-2 and TRBJ2-2, with TRBD2 as a possible D gene (5 bases). The germline V gene has CDR1 LGHNA and CDR2 YNFKEQ. The CDR3 sequence is 14 residues long. Trimming took 0 bases from V and 6 from J, leaving 8 bases between them. For the CDR3, the DNA is TGTGCCAGCAGCCAAGATCTAGCTCCCGGGGAGCTGTTTTTT. The encoded protein is CASSQDLAPGELFF.

This clonotype was observed a few times. The chain links TRBV24-1 to TRBJ2-1; D perhaps matches TRBD1 (5 bases). The CDR3 extends over 17 amino acids. Germline values: CDR1 KGHDR, CDR2 SFDVKD. Trimming removed 4 bases from V and 0 bases from J, with 15 bases in between. The DNA for the CDR3 is TGTGCCACCAGTGACATTAGGGGCGGTAGCTCCTACAATGAGCAGTTCTTC. This codes for CATSDIRGGSSYNEQFF.

The chain has TRBV12-3 or TRBV12-4 and TRBJ2-1, with D unclear. The CDR3 has 13 residues. V was shortened by 4 bases and J by 8 bases, with 12 bases between the two germline ends. CDR3 nucleotide sequence: TGTGCCAGCAGTTACAGCTCCCCCGATGAGCAGTTCTTC. Encoded protein: CASSYSSPDEQFF.

The V and J genes are TRBV5-1 and TRBJ2-2; D not certain. The CDR3 spans 14 residues. Germline V gene data show CDR1 as SGHRS and CDR2 as YFSETQ. V lost 3 bases, J lost 5 bases, and 11 bases lay in between. CDR3 nucleotides: TGCGCCAGCAGCTCGTCGACGGGTACCGGGGAGCTGTTTTTT. This gives the protein CASSSSTGTGELFF.

This clonotype has at least ten counts. The V and J genes are TRBV3-1 and TRBJ2-5; 9 nucleotides align to TRBD1. V lost 2 bases to trimming and J lost 3 bases; unmatched junction nucleotides: 1. The CDR3 has 14 residues. Germline V CDR1 and CDR2: LGHDT, YNNKEL (reference sequence). CDR3 nucleotide sequence: TGTGCCAGCAGCCAATGGACAGGGGAAGAGACCCAGTACTTC. The encoded protein is CASSQWTGEETQYF.

This clonotype showed up many times. The rearrangement joins TRBV12-5 to TRBJ2-2, with 12 nucleotides matching TRBD2. Germline assignment: CDR1 LGHNT and CDR2 FRNRAP. J lost 6 bases, V lost 0 bases, and 11 bases had no gene match. This CDR3 has 19 amino acids. The CDR3 spells CASGLVELPTSGSAGELFF. The CDR3 coding sequence is TGTGCTAGTGGTTTGGTAGAACTCCCGACTAGCGGGAGTGCCGGGGAGCTGTTTTTT.

This rearrangement joins TRBV4-2 to TRBJ1-2; the D is unclear. The CDR3 extends over 14 amino acids. The germline V and J ends were trimmed by 0 bases and 4 bases, with 9 bases remaining between them. Germline lookup yields CDR1 LGHNA and CDR2 YNFKEQ. The CDR3: CASSQDPGFYGYTF. CDR3 sequence (DNA): TGTGCCAGCAGCCAAGATCCCGGGTTCTATGGCTACACCTTC.

The rearrangement links TRBV11-1 to TRBJ2-3; D perhaps matches TRBD2 (5 bases). This CDR3 is built from 19 residues. The V end was cut by 4 bases, the J end by 3 bases, with 26 bases between. Germline loops: CDR1 SGHAT, CDR2 FQDESV (reference sequence). The CDR3 coding sequence is TGTGCCAGCAGCTCAGACCCATCCTTTAGCTTGGGAGCTACAGATACGCAGTATTTT. It yields the protein CASSSDPSFSLGATDTQYF.